This entry is about one T cell receptor beta chain. The data derive from a study of naive and memory T cell subsets. Both TRBC1 and TRBC2 were covered by a beta constant-region primer of two equimolar oligonucleotides. TCRdb reanalysed the UMI-ligation and nested PCR reads using MiXCR and keeps one entry per CDR3 protein. The sample records 120,000 to 150,000 distinct CDR3 sequences, over 15% being singletons. V was clipped by 5 bases and J by 11 bases, with 15 bases between them. CDR1 is SNHLY and CDR2 is FYNNEI in the germline V gene. CDR3 length equals 12 residues. The sequenced material came from naive CD4+ T cells from blood. The receptor's source is a human donor in good health. The chain carries TRBV2 and TRBJ1-1, with D possibly being TRBD1 (5 bases). CDR3 DNA sequence: TGTGCCAGCAGTATAACAGGACGGGAGGCTTTCTTT. It is translated as CASSITGREAFF. The whole variable domain, filled in from reference TRBV2 and TRBJ1-1, reads EPEVTQTPSHQVTQMGQEVILRCVPISNHLYFYWYRQILGQKVEFLVSFYNNEISEKSEIFDDQFSVERPDGSNFTLKIRSTKLEDSAMYFCASSITGREAFFGQGTRLTVV.